The 4 T cell receptor beta chains in this list originate from one sample, sequenced in a study of blood T cell repertoires in COVID-19. Sequencing used immunoSEQ multiplex PCR; TCRdb keeps in-frame clones, though not all of them. The sample records hundreds of thousands of clones, roughly 90% being singletons. Specimen: peripheral blood. The receptors shown here come from a man aged 35 to 55 with acute or convalescent COVID-19.

The rearrangement joins TRBV7-9 to TRBJ1-4; D might be TRBD1 (5 bases). Trimming removed 4 bases from V and 0 bases from J, with 12 bases in between. Germline loops: CDR1 SEHNR, CDR2 FQNEAQ (reference sequence). The CDR3 is made up of 16 amino acids. The CDR3 sequence: CASSSTGKATNEKLFF. CDR3 DNA: TGTGCCAGCAGCTCCACAGGCAAAGCAACTAATGAAAAACTGTTTTTT.

The rearrangement joins TRBV10-3 to TRBJ1-4; D unresolved. V was clipped by 0 bases and J by 8 bases, with 13 bases between them. The germline gives CDR1 ENHRY, CDR2 SYGVKD. This CDR3 contains 15 residues. The CDR3 bases are TGTGCCATCAGTGAGTCGGCCAGGCGAGACGAAAAACTGTTTTTT. Protein sequence: CAISESARRDEKLFF.

The J gene is TRBJ1-5, the V gene TRBV27, with TRBD1 matching 8 bases. V lost 2 bases to trimming and J lost 7 bases; unmatched junction nucleotides: 7. CDR1 and CDR2 (germline): MNHEY, SMNVEV (reference sequence). CDR3 length: 15 amino acids. For the CDR3, the DNA is TGTGCCAGCAGTTTAGGGACAGGATTAGACCAGCCCCAGCATTTT. It translates to CASSLGTGLDQPQHF.

The V call is TRBV4-1, the J call TRBJ2-3, with a tentative D call TRBD1 (6 bases). CDR1 is MGHRA and CDR2 is YSYEKL in the germline V gene. The CDR3 spans 16 residues. V was cut by 2 bases and J by 0 bases, with 12 bases left in between. This chain's CDR3 is CASSQNWGHSTDTQYF. The DNA for the CDR3 is TGCGCCAGCAGCCAAAACTGGGGACATAGCACAGATACGCAGTATTTT.